These T cell receptor beta chains were read from a single sample in a study of blood T cell repertoires in COVID-19. Repertoires were generated with immunoSEQ multiplex PCR, while TCRdb's copy carries only in-frame clones and drops some. The table lists fewer than 500,000 clones, about four fifths of them singletons. Specimen: peripheral blood. The receptors shown here come from a human donor with acute or convalescent COVID-19. The donor label of this sample is uncertain. The CDR3 runs from the conserved cysteine through the conserved F or W. A D gene is named only where the DNA matches it firmly. Some rows mark clone size as missing; the rest say once, few, many or name a class of expanded clone.

J,D,size,V,length,CDR3,DNA
TRBJ1-4,NA,NA,TRBV5-1,13,CASNQGHGEKLFF,TGCGCCAGCAACCAGGGACACGGTGAAAAACTGTTTTTT
TRBJ1-2,TRBD1,NA,TRBV4-2,13,CASSLDRVVGYTF,TGTGCCAGCAGCTTAGACAGGGTAGTTGGCTACACCTTC
TRBJ1-5,TRBD1,NA,TRBV10-2,18,CASYLRGQRLEGNQPQHF,TGCGCCAGCTACTTGAGGGGACAGAGGCTAGAGGGCAATCAGCCCCAGCATTTT
TRBJ1-5,NA,many,TRBV18,13,CASSLLGAQPQHF,TGTGCCAGCTCACTCCTTGGGGCACAGCCCCAGCATTTT
TRBJ1-1,NA,NA,TRBV5-5,14,CASSLVQRNTEAFF,TGTGCCAGCAGCTTGGTACAGAGGAACACTGAAGCTTTCTTT
TRBJ1-2,NA,NA,TRBV28,15,CASSNPQLGAGGYTF,TGTGCCAGCAGTAATCCTCAATTAGGGGCCGGAGGCTACACCTTC
TRBJ2-2,NA,NA,TRBV14,16,CASSHEGGHWTGELFF,TGTGCCAGCAGCCACGAAGGGGGTCATTGGACCGGGGAGCTGTTTTTT
TRBJ1-1,TRBD1,NA,TRBV11-2,16,CASSLEQGALNTEAFF,TGTGCCAGCAGCTTAGAACAGGGGGCACTGAACACTGAAGCTTTCTTT
TRBJ2-3,NA,NA,TRBV9,16,CASSLPQLANTDTQYF,TGTGCCAGCAGCCTTCCCCAACTAGCAAACACAGATACGCAGTATTTT
TRBJ1-1,TRBD1,NA,TRBV5-1,15,CASSWGDRANTEAFF,TGCGCCAGCAGCTGGGGGGACAGGGCGAACACTGAAGCTTTCTTT
TRBJ1-2,NA,NA,TRBV2,13,CASSAGTSYGYTF,TGTGCCAGCAGCGCAGGGACAAGCTATGGCTACACCTTC
TRBJ1-2,NA,NA,TRBV7-2,13,CASSLVGGEGYTF,TGTGCCAGCAGCTTAGTAGGAGGGGAGGGCTACACCTTC
TRBJ2-1,NA,many,TRBV11-2,12,CASSFRGNEQFF,TGTGCCAGCAGCTTTAGGGGCAATGAGCAGTTCTTC
TRBJ1-1,TRBD1,few,TRBV5-1,15,CASSYTTGSFTEAFF,TGCGCCAGCAGCTACACGACAGGGTCGTTCACTGAAGCTTTCTTT
TRBJ1-2,NA,few,TRBV5-1,14,CASSLGSSNYGYTF,TGCGCCAGCAGCTTGGGTAGCTCTAACTATGGCTACACCTTC
TRBJ2-1,TRBD2,many,TRBV6-4,14,CASSTSGGANEQFF,TGTGCCAGCAGTACTAGCGGGGGGGCCAATGAGCAGTTCTTC
TRBJ2-1,TRBD2,NA,TRBV3-1/TRBV3-2,17,CASSLRLALVSYNEQFF,TGTGCCAGCAGCCTAAGACTAGCGCTAGTCTCCTACAATGAGCAGTTCTTC
TRBJ2-5,NA,few,TRBV7-2,15,CASSLAGLSRETQYF,TGTGCCAGCAGCTTAGCGGGCCTGTCAAGAGAGACCCAGTACTTC
TRBJ1-6,TRBD1,NA,TRBV5-1,15,CASSGGTAELSPLHF,TGCGCCAGCAGCGGAGGGACAGCGGAACTTTCACCCCTCCACTTT
TRBJ1-2,NA,few,TRBV6-5,14,CASTRASTNYGYTF,TGTGCCAGCACTCGAGCTTCTACTAACTATGGCTACACCTTC
TRBJ2-7,NA,NA,TRBV19,13,CASSRGPSYEQYF,TGTGCCAGTAGTAGGGGGCCTTCCTACGAGCAGTACTTC
TRBJ1-5,NA,NA,TRBV12-3/TRBV12-4,12,CASGTLVKPQHF,TGTGCCAGTGGGACACTGGTTAAGCCCCAGCATTTT
TRBJ1-2,NA,NA,TRBV19,15,CASRDRGGGFDGYTF,TGTGCCAGTAGGGACCGGGGGGGAGGTTTTGATGGCTACACCTTC
TRBJ1-1,NA,NA,TRBV30,15,CAWRARGSMNTEAFF,TGTGCCTGGAGGGCAAGGGGGTCGATGAACACTGAAGCTTTCTTT
TRBJ2-1,NA,NA,TRBV6-6,14,CASRPWGDYNEQFF,TGTGCCAGCAGACCCTGGGGGGATTACAATGAGCAGTTCTTC
TRBJ1-5,TRBD1,NA,TRBV28,13,CASRTGGDQPQHF,TGTGCCAGCAGGACAGGGGGCGATCAGCCCCAGCATTTT
TRBJ2-3,TRBD2,NA,TRBV14,16,CASSQGLAGLVDTQYF,TGTGCCAGCAGCCAAGGACTAGCGGGGTTGGTAGATACGCAGTATTTT
TRBJ2-3,TRBD1,NA,TRBV28,13,CASSTRQGNTQYF,TGTGCCAGCAGTACAAGACAGGGAAATACGCAGTATTTT
TRBJ1-5,NA,NA,TRBV16,14,CASSLQQGNQPQHF,TGTGCCAGCAGCCTCCAACAGGGCAATCAGCCCCAGCATTTT
TRBJ1-2,TRBD1,NA,TRBV5-6,16,CASRWDRTDFHYGYTF,TGTGCCAGCAGATGGGACAGGACCGATTTTCACTATGGCTACACCTTC
TRBJ1-2,NA,once,TRBV19,13,CASSMPGPFGYTF,TGTGCCAGTAGTATGCCAGGGCCCTTTGGCTACACCTTC
TRBJ1-2,NA,NA,TRBV9,12,CASSDQVKGYTF,TGTGCCAGCAGCGACCAGGTGAAGGGCTACACCTTC
TRBJ1-2,TRBD1,NA,TRBV3-1/TRBV3-2,16,CASSHFRQGINYGYTF,TGTGCCAGCAGCCATTTTCGACAGGGGATTAACTATGGCTACACCTTC
TRBJ1-5,NA,few,TRBV19,14,CASSPYRADQPQHF,TGTGCCAGTAGTCCCTACAGGGCGGATCAGCCCCAGCATTTT
TRBJ2-1,TRBD2,NA,TRBV18,18,CASSPLRGGLATYNEQFF,TGTGCCAGCTCACCCCTTCGGGGTGGACTAGCGACCTACAATGAGCAGTTCTTC
TRBJ1-2,TRBD1,NA,TRBV4-1,15,CASSLTGGGRDGYTF,TGCGCCAGCAGCTTAACAGGAGGGGGCAGAGATGGCTACACCTTC
TRBJ1-1,NA,few,TRBV2,11,CASSVQVEAFF,TGTGCCAGCAGTGTGCAGGTTGAAGCTTTCTTT
TRBJ1-5,NA,NA,TRBV28,15,CASSPAGTDNQPQHF,TGTGCCAGCAGTCCAGCAGGTACAGACAATCAGCCCCAGCATTTT
TRBJ2-2,TRBD1,NA,TRBV3-1/TRBV3-2,16,CASSRRTGVGTGELFF,TGTGCCAGCAGCCGCCGGACAGGGGTGGGGACCGGGGAGCTGTTTTTT
TRBJ2-2,TRBD1,NA,TRBV5-1,15,CASSFDRVDTGELFF,TGCGCCAGCAGCTTCGACAGGGTGGACACCGGGGAGCTGTTTTTT
TRBJ2-1,NA,NA,TRBV12-3/TRBV12-4,13,CASSLIGVNEQFF,TGTGCCAGCAGTTTAATAGGAGTAAATGAGCAGTTCTTC
TRBJ2-3,TRBD2,few,TRBV29-1,19,CSVEGPGGRKGGTMDTQYF,TGCAGCGTTGAAGGTCCGGGGGGTCGAAAAGGTGGAACGATGGATACGCAGTATTTT